The clone carrying this T cell receptor (beta chain) was detected a few times. Its antigen is not identified. This specimen belongs to a study of T and B cells in COVID-19 patients. General study points: In COVID-19 patients, T cell receptor beta variable and joining gene use was reportedly strongly skewed.

From blood, about 230-500 ng of genomic DNA served as TRB template. TRB rearrangements were amplified by multiplex PCR with BIOMED2 TRB-A/B primers. TCRdb ran MiXCR on the multiplex PCR reads and lists one entry per CDR3 protein. The sample comprises about 11,000 distinct CDR3 sequences, roughly 33% of which are singletons, and 15% to 20% rests with the top ten. What was sequenced was blood. The sequence came from a human donor with active COVID-19.

The CDR3 DNA follows: TGTGCCAGCAGTGCCCGGACGGGGAATTCACCCCTCCACTTT. This gives the protein CASSARTGNSPLHF. The genes are TRBV12-3 or TRBV12-4 and TRBJ1-6; D remains unclear. The CDR3 covers 14 residues. V lost 5 bases to trimming and J lost 7 bases, with 12 bases between them.